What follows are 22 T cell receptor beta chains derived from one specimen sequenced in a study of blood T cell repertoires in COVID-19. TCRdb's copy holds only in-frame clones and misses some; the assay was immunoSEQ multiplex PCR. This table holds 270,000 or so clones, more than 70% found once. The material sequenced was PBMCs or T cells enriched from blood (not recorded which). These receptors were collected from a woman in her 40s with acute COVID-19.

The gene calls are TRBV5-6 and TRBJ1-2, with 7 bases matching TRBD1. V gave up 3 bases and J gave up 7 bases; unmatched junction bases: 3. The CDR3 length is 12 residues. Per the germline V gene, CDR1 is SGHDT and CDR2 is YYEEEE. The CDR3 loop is CASSSGTVGYTF. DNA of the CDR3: TGTGCCAGCAGCTCCGGGACAGTTGGCTACACCTTC.

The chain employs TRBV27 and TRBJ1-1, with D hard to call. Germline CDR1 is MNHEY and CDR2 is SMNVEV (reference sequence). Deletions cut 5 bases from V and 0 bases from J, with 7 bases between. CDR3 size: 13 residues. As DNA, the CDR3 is TGTGCCAGCAGTCAGACACTGAACACTGAAGCTTTCTTT. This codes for CASSQTLNTEAFF.

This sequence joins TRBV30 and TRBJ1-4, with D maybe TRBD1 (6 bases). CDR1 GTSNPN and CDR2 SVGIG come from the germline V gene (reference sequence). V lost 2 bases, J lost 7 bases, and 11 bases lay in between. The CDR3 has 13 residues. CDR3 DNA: TGTGCCTGGAGTCTTCAGGACAGTGAAAAACTGTTTTTT. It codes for CAWSLQDSEKLFF.

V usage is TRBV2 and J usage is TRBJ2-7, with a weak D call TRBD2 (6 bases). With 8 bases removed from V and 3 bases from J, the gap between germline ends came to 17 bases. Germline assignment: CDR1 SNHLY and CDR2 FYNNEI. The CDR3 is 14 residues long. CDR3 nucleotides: TGTGCCAGCGGACTAAATAGCGTGATCTACGAGCAGTACTTC. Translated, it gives CASGLNSVIYEQYF.

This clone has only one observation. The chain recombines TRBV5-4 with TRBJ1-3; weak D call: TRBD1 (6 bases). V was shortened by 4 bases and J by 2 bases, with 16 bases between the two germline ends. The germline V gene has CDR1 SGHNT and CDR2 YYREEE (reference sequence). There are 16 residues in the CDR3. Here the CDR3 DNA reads TGTGCCAGCAGCAAAATTGGGGGGGCAGCTGGAAACACCATATATTTT. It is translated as CASSKIGGAAGNTIYF.

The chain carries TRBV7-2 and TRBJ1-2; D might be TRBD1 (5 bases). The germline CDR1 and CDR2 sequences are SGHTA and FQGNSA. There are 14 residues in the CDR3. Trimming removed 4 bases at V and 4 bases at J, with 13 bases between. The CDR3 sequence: CASSYATAIYGYTF. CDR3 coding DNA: TGTGCCAGCAGCTACGCGACAGCAATCTATGGCTACACCTTC.

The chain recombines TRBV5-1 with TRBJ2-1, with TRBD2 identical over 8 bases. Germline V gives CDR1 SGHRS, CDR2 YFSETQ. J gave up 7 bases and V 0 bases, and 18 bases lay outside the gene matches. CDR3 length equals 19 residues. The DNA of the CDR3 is TGCGCCAGCAGCTTGGGAGTTGCCGGTTCGAGCGGGAGTAGTAATGAGCAGTTCTTC. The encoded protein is CASSLGVAGSSGSSNEQFF.

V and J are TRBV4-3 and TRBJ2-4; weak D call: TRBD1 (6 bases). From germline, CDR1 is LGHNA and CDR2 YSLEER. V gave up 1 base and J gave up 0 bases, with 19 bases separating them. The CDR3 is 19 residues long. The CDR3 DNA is TGCGCCAGCAGCCAAGGGCATCTACAGGGTTCACTAGCCAAAAACATTCAGTACTTC. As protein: CASSQGHLQGSLAKNIQYF.

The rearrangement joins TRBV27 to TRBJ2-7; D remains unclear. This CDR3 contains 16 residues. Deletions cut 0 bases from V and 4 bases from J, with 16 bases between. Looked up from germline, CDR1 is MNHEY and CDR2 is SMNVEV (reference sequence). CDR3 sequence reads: CASSLSRLRNSYEQYF. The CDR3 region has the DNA TGTGCCAGCAGTTTATCTCGACTCCGGAATTCTTACGAGCAGTACTTC.

The CDR3 DNA reads as TGTGCCAGCATCGGGGAAGCGAGTAATGAAAAACTGTTTTTT. This translates into CASIGEASNEKLFF. The chain carries TRBV28 and TRBJ1-4; D is uncertain. The V end was cut by 7 bases, the J end by 4 bases, with 13 bases between. The CDR3 has 14 amino acids. The germline CDR1 and CDR2 sequences are MDHEN and SYDVKM.

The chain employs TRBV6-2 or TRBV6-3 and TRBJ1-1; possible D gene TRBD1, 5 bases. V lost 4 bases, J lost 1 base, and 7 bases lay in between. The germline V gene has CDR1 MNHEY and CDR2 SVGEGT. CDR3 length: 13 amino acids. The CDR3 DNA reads TGTGCCAGCAGTTTCGACAGGAACACTGAAGCTTTCTTT. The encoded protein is CASSFDRNTEAFF.

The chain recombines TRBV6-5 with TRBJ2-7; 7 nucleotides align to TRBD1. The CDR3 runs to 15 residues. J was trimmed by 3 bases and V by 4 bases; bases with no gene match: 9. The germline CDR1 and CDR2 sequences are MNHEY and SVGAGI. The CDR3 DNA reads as TGTGCCAGCAGTTTTTCTGGGGACAGAGACTACGAGCAGTACTTC. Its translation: CASSFSGDRDYEQYF.

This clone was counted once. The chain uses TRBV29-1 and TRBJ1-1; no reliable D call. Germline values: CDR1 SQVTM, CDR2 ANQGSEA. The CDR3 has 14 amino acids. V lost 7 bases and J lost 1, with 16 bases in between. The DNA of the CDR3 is TGCAGCGGAGTTTTAGATCTTTGGAACACTGAAGCTTTCTTT. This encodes CSGVLDLWNTEAFF.

The CDR3 protein is CASSQASSYEQYF. The CDR3 coding sequence is TGTGCCAGCAGCCAAGCTAGCTCCTACGAGCAGTACTTC. The chain combines TRBV3-1 (or the pseudogene TRBV3-2) with TRBJ2-7; D is unclear. CDR3 length: 13 residues. In germline, CDR1 is LGHDT, CDR2 YNNKEL (reference sequence). Trimming left V 1 base short and J 0 bases short, with 4 bases between.

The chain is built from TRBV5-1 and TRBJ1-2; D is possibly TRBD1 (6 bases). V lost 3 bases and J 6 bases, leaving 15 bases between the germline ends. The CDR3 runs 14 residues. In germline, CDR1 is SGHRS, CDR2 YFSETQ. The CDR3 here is CASSWGGQVNGYTF. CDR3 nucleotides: TGCGCCAGCAGCTGGGGGGGCCAGGTTAATGGCTACACCTTC.

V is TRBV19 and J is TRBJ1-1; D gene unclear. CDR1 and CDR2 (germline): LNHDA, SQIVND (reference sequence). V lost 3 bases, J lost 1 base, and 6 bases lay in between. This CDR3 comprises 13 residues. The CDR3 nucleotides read TGTGCCAGTAGTATGGGCAGGAACACTGAAGCTTTCTTT. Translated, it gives CASSMGRNTEAFF.

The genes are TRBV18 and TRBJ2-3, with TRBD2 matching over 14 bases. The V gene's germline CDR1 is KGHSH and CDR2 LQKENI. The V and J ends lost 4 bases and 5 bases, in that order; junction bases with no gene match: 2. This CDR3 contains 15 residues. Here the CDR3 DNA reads TGTGCCAGCTCACTGGGACTAGCGGGAGTAGATACGCAGTATTTT. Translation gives CASSLGLAGVDTQYF. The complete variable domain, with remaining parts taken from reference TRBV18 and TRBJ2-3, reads NAGVMQNPRHLVRRRGQEARLRCSPMKGHSHVYWYRQLPEEGLKFMVYLQKENIIDESGMPKERFSAEFPKEGPSILRIQQVVRGDSAAYFCASSLGLAGVDTQYFGPGTRLTVL.

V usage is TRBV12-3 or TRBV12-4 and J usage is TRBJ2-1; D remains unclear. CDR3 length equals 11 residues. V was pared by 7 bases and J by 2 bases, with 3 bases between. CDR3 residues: CASIAYNEQFF. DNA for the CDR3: TGTGCCAGCATAGCCTACAATGAGCAGTTCTTC.

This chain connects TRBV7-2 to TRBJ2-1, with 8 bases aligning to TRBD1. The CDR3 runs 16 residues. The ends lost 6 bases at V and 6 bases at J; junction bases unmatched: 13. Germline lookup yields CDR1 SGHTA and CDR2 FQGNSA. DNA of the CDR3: TGTGCCAGCAGGGACAGGACAGGGTGGTCCGGCAATGAGCAGTTCTTC. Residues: CASRDRTGWSGNEQFF.

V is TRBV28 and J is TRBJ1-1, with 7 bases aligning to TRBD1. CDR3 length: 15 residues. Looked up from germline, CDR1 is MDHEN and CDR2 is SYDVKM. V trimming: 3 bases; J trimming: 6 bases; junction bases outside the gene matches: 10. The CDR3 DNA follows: TGTGCCAGCAGTTTGAAGACAGGGCTAGTTTCTGAAGCTTTCTTT. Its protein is CASSLKTGLVSEAFF.

The CDR3 nucleotides read TGTGCCAGCAGTTCTATGGGCGGGATATCCTACGAGCAGTACTTC. This translates into CASSSMGGISYEQYF. The chain recombines TRBV28 with TRBJ2-7; D is possibly TRBD2 (6 bases). This CDR3 has 15 amino acids. V lost 4 bases and J lost 1, with 14 bases in between. Germline CDR1 is MDHEN and CDR2 is SYDVKM.

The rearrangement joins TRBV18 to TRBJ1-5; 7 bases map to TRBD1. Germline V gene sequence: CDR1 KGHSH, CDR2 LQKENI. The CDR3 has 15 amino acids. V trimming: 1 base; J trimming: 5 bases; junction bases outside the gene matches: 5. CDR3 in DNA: TGTGCCAGCTCACCACAGGGGGCGAGAGATCAGCCCCAGCATTTT. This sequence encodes CASSPQGARDQPQHF.